These 18 T cell receptor beta chains came from one sample sequenced in a study of blood T cell repertoires in COVID-19. Some clones are missing from TCRdb's copy, which holds only in-frame ones; the method was immunoSEQ multiplex PCR. The sample lists 110,000 to 150,000 clones, around 83% occurring once. Sequenced material: peripheral blood. Source of these receptors: a man in his fifties or sixties with active or convalescent COVID-19.

The chain joins TRBV19 to TRBJ1-1, with TRBD1 matching over 10 bases. Germline V gene data show CDR1 as LNHDA and CDR2 as SQIVND (reference sequence). The CDR3 spans 15 residues. The V and J ends lost 9 bases and 4 bases, in that order; junction bases with no gene match: 11. The CDR3 protein is CASQGDRGSSTEAFF. As DNA, the CDR3 is TGTGCCAGCCAGGGGGACAGGGGATCGAGCACTGAAGCTTTCTTT.

The chain links TRBV2 to TRBJ2-7; weak D call: TRBD1 (6 bases). V was clipped by 5 bases and J by 5 bases, with 16 bases between them. The CDR3 length is 14 residues. In germline, CDR1 is SNHLY, CDR2 FYNNEI. In DNA, the CDR3 is TGTGCCAGCAGTCCCCAGGGGATTGGCGACGAGCAGTACTTC. This sequence encodes CASSPQGIGDEQYF.

DNA for the CDR3: TGCGCCAGCAGCTTGGGGGATACCGGGACACGTTACGAGCAGTACGTC. Translated: CASSLGDTGTRYEQYV. The chain joins TRBV5-1 to TRBJ2-7, with a weak D call TRBD1 (6 bases). Germline V gives CDR1 SGHRS, CDR2 YFSETQ. The V end was cut by 0 bases, the J end by 4 bases, with 17 bases between. The CDR3 has 16 amino acids.

V and J are TRBV7-9 and TRBJ2-2; 11 bases are a match to TRBD1. In germline, CDR1 is SEHNR, CDR2 FQNEAQ (reference sequence). This CDR3 spans 14 amino acids. V was clipped by 6 bases and J by 6 bases; unmatched bases: 3. For the CDR3, the DNA is TGTGCCAGCAGGGGGACAGGGGGAGCCGGGGAGCTGTTTTTT. It specifies CASRGTGGAGELFF.

This sequence joins TRBV28 and TRBJ2-1; 13 bases agree with TRBD2. Looked up from germline, CDR1 is MDHEN and CDR2 is SYDVKM. V was pared by 6 bases and J by 5 bases, with 7 bases of the junction left unmatched. There are 16 residues in the CDR3. In DNA, the CDR3 is TGTGCCAGCAGCACCCCGGGACTAGCGGGGAACAATGAGCAGTTCTTC. Translating it yields CASSTPGLAGNNEQFF.

The chain carries TRBV18 and TRBJ1-3; possibly TRBD1 for D (6 bases). Per germline, CDR1 KGHSH and CDR2 LQKENI. This CDR3 comprises 17 residues. The V end was cut by 3 bases, the J end by 0 bases, with 15 bases between. The CDR3 protein is CASSPSRGPSSGNTIYF. The CDR3 bases are TGTGCCAGCTCACCGTCCAGGGGCCCGAGCTCTGGAAACACCATATATTTT.

The chain combines TRBV27 with TRBJ1-1; TRBD1 might be the D (5 bases). The CDR3 extends over 14 amino acids. V was trimmed by 5 bases and J by 5 bases, leaving 15 bases between them. CDR1 and CDR2 from the germline V gene are MNHEY and SMNVEV (reference sequence). CDR3 nucleotides: TGTGCCAGCAGTGCAAGCACCAGGGCGACTGAAGCTTTCTTT. This codes for CASSASTRATEAFF.

The gene calls are TRBV4-1 and TRBJ1-2, with unresolved D. Germline V gene lookup returns CDR1 MGHRA and CDR2 YSYEKL. Trimming shortened V by 1 base and J by 6 bases, and 12 bases separated the two germline ends. The CDR3 is 14 residues long. DNA of the CDR3: TGCGCCAGCAGCCAAGCCGGCGGGGAGAATGGCTACACCTTC. Its translation: CASSQAGGENGYTF.

The chain has TRBV10-3 and TRBJ1-2; 8 positions match TRBD1. The CDR3 extends over 15 amino acids. Unmatched junction bases numbered 8, after V lost 3 bases and J lost 5 bases. Germline V CDR1 and CDR2: ENHRY, SYGVKD. The CDR3 bases are TGTGCCATCAGTGAAGGTGAGACAGGGGCATATGGCTACACCTTC. Translated, it gives CAISEGETGAYGYTF.

The genes are TRBV25-1 and TRBJ1-2; 12 bases align to TRBD1. The V gene's germline CDR1 is MGHDK and CDR2 SYGVNS. V shed 6 bases, J shed 8 bases, and the junction held 10 bases outside the gene matches. The CDR3 is 15 residues long. CDR3 DNA sequence: TGTGCCAGCAGCTTGTCGGGACAGGGGGCAATAGGCTACACCTTC. This translates into CASSLSGQGAIGYTF.

The CDR3 protein is CASSLEGLAGEGVQFF. The CDR3 nucleotides are TGTGCCAGCAGCCTAGAGGGGTTAGCGGGAGAGGGGGTGCAGTTCTTC. This chain links TRBV7-2 with TRBJ2-1, with TRBD2 matching 9 bases. The CDR3 totals 16 residues. J gave up 12 bases and V 5 bases, and 17 bases lay outside the gene matches. In germline, CDR1 is SGHTA, CDR2 FQGNSA. Based on the CDR3 plus reference TRBV7-2 and TRBJ2-1, the full variable domain is GAGVSQSPSNKVTEKGKDVELRCDPISGHTALYWYRQSLGQGLEFLIYFQGNSAPDKSGLPSDRFSAERTGGSVSTLTIQRTQQEDSAVYLCASSLEGLAGEGVQFFGPGTRLTVL.

The chain employs TRBV15 and TRBJ1-3; 7 bases map to TRBD1. CDR3 length: 16 amino acids. From germline, CDR1 is LNHNV and CDR2 YYDKDF (reference sequence). The V segment lost 5 bases and the J segment 0 bases; nucleotides outside the gene matches: 7. CDR3 region: CATSFGQASSGNTIYF. The CDR3 bases are TGTGCCACCAGCTTCGGACAGGCGAGCTCTGGAAACACCATATATTTT.

The V and J genes are TRBV27 and TRBJ2-5, with 11 bases that match TRBD2. V lost 6 bases to trimming and J lost 5 bases; unmatched junction nucleotides: 5. Germline CDR1 and CDR2: MNHEY and SMNVEV (reference sequence). The CDR3 has 14 amino acids. DNA of the CDR3: TGTGCCAGCAGCTTACTAGCGGGAGCTGAGACCCAGTACTTC. Translating gives CASSLLAGAETQYF.

The V gene is TRBV5-4, the J gene TRBJ1-2; 7 bases agree with TRBD1. The germline V gene has CDR1 SGHNT and CDR2 YYREEE (reference sequence). V was pared by 4 bases and J by 8 bases, with 8 bases of the junction left unmatched. This CDR3 has 13 residues. The DNA for the CDR3 is TGTGCCAGCAGCATAACAGGGGAAAGGGGCTACACCTTC. It codes for CASSITGERGYTF.

In this sample, this clone turned up once. The rearrangement joins TRBV10-3 to TRBJ1-2; D ambiguous. CDR1 and CDR2 (germline): ENHRY, SYGVKD. Trimming removed 6 bases from V and 4 bases from J, with 9 bases in between. CDR3 length: 12 residues. CDR3 sequence reads: CAIRATTYGYTF. The DNA for the CDR3 is TGTGCCATCAGGGCCACCACCTATGGCTACACCTTC.

The rearrangement links TRBV12-5 to TRBJ1-4; possible D gene TRBD1, 6 bases. V was pared by 4 bases and J by 2 bases, with 14 bases between. CDR1 and CDR2 (germline): LGHNT, FRNRAP. The CDR3 runs to 16 residues. CDR3 in DNA: TGTGCTAGTGGTTCAGGACAGTCGACGACTAATGAAAAACTGTTTTTT. Residues: CASGSGQSTTNEKLFF.

The chain couples TRBV19 to TRBJ2-5; 7 nucleotides match TRBD1. The CDR3 is made up of 14 amino acids. Losses at the gene ends were 3 bases for V and 2 bases for J; bases not matched to a gene: 3. Germline V gives CDR1 LNHDA, CDR2 SQIVND (reference sequence). The CDR3 region is CASSIRGQQETQYF. The CDR3 DNA is TGTGCCAGTAGTATTAGGGGACAGCAAGAGACCCAGTACTTC.

V and J are TRBV5-1 and TRBJ1-4, with D maybe TRBD1 (6 bases). With 5 bases removed from V and 4 bases from J, the gap between germline ends came to 9 bases. In germline, CDR1 is SGHRS, CDR2 YFSETQ. This CDR3 has 13 residues. Here the CDR3 reads CASRGGFNEKLFF. The CDR3 nucleotides are TGCGCCAGCAGAGGGGGATTTAATGAAAAACTGTTTTTT.